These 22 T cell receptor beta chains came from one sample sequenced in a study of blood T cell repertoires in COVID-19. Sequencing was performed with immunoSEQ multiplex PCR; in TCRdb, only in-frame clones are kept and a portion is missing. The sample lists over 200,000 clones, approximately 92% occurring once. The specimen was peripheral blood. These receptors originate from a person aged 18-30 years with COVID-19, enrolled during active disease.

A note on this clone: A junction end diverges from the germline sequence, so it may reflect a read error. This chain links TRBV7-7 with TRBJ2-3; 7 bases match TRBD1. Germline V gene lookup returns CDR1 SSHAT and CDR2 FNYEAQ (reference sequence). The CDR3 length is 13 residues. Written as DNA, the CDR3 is TGTGCTAGCAGCTTACCGGGACAGGATACGCAGTATTTT. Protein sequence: CASSLPGQDTQYF.

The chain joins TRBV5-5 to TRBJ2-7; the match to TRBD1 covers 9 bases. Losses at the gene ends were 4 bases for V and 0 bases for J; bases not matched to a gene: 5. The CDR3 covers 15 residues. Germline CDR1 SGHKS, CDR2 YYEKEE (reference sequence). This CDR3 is CASSRDRAYSYEQYF. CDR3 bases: TGTGCCAGCAGCCGGGACAGGGCCTACTCCTACGAGCAGTACTTC. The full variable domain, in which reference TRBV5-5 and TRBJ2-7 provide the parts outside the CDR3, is DAGVTQSPTHLIKTRGQQVTLRCSPISGHKSVSWYQQVLGQGPQFIFQYYEKEERGRGNFPDRFSARQFPNYSSELNVNALLLGDSALYLCASSRDRAYSYEQYFGPGTRLTVT.

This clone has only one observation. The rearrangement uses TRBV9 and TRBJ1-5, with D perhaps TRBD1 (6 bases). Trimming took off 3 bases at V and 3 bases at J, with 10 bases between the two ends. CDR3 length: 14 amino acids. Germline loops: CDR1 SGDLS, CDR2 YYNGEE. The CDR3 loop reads CASSGGHHNQPQHF. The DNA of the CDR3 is TGTGCCAGCAGCGGGGGACACCACAATCAGCCCCAGCATTTT.

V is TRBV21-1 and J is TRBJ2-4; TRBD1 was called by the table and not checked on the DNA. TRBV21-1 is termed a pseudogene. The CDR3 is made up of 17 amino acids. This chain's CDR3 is CASSRHPFWLAKNIQYF. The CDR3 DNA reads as TGTGCCAGCAGCAGACATCCCTTTTGGTTAGCCAAAAACATTCAGTACTTC.

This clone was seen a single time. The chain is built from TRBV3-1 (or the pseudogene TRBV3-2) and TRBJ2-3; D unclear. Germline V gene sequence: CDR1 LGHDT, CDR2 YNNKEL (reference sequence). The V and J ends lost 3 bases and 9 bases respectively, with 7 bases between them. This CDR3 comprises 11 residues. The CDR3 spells CASSQELTQYF. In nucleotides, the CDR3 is TGTGCCAGCAGCCAGGAGTTGACGCAGTATTTT.

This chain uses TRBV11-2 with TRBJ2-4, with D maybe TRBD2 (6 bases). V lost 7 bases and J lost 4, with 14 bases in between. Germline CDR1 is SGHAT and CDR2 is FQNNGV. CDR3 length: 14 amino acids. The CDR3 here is CASNQAGQKNIQYF. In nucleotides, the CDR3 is TGTGCCAGCAACCAAGCGGGCCAAAAAAACATTCAGTACTTC.

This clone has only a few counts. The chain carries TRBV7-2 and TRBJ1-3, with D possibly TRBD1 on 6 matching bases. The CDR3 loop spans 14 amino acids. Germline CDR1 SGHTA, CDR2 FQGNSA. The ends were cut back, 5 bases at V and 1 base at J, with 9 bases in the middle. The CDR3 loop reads CASSRTVSGNTIYF. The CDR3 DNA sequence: TGTGCCAGCAGCAGGACAGTGTCTGGAAACACCATATATTTT.

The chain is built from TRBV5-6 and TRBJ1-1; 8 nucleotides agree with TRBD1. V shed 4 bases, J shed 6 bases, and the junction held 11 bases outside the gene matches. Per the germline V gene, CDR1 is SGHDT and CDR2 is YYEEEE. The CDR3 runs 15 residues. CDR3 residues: CASSELGTGFSEAFF. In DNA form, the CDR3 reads TGTGCCAGCAGCGAATTAGGGACAGGTTTTTCTGAAGCTTTCTTT.

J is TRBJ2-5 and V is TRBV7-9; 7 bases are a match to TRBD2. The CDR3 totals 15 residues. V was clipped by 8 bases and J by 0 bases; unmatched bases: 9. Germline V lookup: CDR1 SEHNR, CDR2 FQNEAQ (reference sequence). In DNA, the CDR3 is TGTGCCAGCGGAGATACTAGCGCGAACCAAGAGACCCAGTACTTC. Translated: CASGDTSANQETQYF.

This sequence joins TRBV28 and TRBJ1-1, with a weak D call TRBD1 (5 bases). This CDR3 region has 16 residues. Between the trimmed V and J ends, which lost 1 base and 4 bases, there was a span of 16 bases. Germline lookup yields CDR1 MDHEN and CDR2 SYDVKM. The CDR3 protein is CASSLSVDSGPTEAFF. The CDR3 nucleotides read TGTGCCAGCAGTTTATCGGTCGACAGTGGCCCCACTGAAGCTTTCTTT.

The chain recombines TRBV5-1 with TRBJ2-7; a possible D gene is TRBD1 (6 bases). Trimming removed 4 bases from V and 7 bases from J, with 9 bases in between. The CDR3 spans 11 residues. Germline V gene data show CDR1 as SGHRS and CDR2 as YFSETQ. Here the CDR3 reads CASSNDREQYF. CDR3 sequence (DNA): TGCGCCAGCAGCAACGACAGGGAGCAGTACTTC.

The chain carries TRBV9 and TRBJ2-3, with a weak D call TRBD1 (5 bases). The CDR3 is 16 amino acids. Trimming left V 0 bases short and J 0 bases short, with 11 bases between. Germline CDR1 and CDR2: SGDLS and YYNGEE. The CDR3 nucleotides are TGTGCCAGCAGCGTAGATGGCAGGGTTAGCACAGATACGCAGTATTTT. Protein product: CASSVDGRVSTDTQYF. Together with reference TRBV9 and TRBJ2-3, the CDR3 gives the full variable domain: DSGVTQTPKHLITATGQRVTLRCSPRSGDLSVYWYQQSLDQGLQFLIQYYNGEERAKGNILERFSAQQFPDLHSELNLSSLELGDSALYFCASSVDGRVSTDTQYFGPGTRLTVL.

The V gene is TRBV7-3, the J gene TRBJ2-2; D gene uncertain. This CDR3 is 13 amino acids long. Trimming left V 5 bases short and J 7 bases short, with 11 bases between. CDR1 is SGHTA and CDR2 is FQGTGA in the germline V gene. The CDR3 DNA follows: TGTGCCAGCAGCGCATTTAGAGACGGGGAGCTGTTTTTT. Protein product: CASSAFRDGELFF.

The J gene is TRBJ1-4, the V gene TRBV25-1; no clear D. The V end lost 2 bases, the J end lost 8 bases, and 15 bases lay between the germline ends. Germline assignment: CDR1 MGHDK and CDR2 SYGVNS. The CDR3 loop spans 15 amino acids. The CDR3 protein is CASSENSQSEEKLFF. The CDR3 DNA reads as TGTGCCAGCAGTGAAAATAGTCAGTCGGAGGAAAAACTGTTTTTT. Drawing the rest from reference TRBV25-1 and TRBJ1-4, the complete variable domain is EADIYQTPRYLVIGTGKKITLECSQTMGHDKMYWYQQDPGMELHLIHYSYGVNSTEKGDLSSESTVSRIRTEHFPLTLESARPSHTSQYLCASSENSQSEEKLFFGSGTQLSVL.

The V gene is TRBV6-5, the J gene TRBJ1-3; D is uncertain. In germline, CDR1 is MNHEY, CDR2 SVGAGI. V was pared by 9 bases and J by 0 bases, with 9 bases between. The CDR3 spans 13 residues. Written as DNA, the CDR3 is TGTGCCAGTGGGCTGTTCTCTGGAAACACCATATATTTT. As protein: CASGLFSGNTIYF.

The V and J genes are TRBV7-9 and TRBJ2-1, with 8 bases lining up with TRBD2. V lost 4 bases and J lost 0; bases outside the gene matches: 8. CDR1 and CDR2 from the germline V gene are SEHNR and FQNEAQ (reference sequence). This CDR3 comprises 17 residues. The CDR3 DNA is TGTGCCAGCAGCTCAGAGGGGAGCGGGAGCTCCTACAATGAGCAGTTCTTC. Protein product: CASSSEGSGSSYNEQFF.

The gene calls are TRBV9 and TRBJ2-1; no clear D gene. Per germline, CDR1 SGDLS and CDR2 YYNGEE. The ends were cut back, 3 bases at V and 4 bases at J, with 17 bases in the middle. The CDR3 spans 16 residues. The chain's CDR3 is CASSDSPRRSYNEQFF. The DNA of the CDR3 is TGTGCCAGCAGCGACTCCCCCCGGCGGTCATACAATGAGCAGTTCTTC. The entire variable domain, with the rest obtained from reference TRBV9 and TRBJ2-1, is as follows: DSGVTQTPKHLITATGQRVTLRCSPRSGDLSVYWYQQSLDQGLQFLIQYYNGEERAKGNILERFSAQQFPDLHSELNLSSLELGDSALYFCASSDSPRRSYNEQFFGPGTRLTVL.

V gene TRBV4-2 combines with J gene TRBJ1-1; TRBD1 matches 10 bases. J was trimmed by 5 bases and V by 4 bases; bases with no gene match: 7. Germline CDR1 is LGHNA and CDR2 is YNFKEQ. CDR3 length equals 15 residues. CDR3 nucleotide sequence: TGTGCCAGCAGCCGCGGACAGGGGGAGAGAACTGAAGCTTTCTTT. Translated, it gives CASSRGQGERTEAFF.

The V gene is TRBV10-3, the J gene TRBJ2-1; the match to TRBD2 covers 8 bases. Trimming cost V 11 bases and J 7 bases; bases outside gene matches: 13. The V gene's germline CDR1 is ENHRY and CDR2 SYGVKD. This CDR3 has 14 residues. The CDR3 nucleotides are TGTGCCGCCGCGGTTAGCGGGACAACAAATGAGCAGTTCTTC. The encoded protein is CAAAVSGTTNEQFF.

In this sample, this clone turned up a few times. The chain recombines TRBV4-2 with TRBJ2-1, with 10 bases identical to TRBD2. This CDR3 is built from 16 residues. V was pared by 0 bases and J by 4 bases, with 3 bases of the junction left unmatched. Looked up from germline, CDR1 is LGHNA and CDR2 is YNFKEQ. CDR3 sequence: CASSQDTAGGYNEQFF. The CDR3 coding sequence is TGTGCCAGCAGCCAAGACACAGCGGGAGGGTACAATGAGCAGTTCTTC.

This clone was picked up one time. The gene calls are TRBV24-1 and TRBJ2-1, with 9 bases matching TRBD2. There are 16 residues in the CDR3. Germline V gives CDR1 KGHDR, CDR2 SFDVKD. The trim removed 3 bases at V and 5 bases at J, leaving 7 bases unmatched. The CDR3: CATSDRGLAGHNEQFF. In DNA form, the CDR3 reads TGTGCCACCAGTGATCGCGGCCTAGCGGGACACAATGAGCAGTTCTTC.

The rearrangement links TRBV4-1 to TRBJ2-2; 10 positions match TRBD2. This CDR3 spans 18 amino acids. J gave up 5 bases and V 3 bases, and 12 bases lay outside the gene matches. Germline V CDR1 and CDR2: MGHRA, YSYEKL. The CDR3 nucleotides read TGCGCCAGCAGCCAGTCCGGGACTAGCGTGAGGGAAACCGGGGAGCTGTTTTTT. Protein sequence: CASSQSGTSVRETGELFF.